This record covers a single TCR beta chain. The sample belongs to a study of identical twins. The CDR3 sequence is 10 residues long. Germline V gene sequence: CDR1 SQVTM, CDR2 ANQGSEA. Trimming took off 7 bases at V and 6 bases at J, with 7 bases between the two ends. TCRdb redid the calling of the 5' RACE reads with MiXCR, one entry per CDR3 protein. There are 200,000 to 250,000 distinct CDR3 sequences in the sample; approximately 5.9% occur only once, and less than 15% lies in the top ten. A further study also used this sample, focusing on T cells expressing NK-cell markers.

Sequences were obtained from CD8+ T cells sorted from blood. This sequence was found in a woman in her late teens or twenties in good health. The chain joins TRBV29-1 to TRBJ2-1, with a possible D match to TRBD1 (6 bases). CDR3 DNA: TGCAGCGCCAGGGGCAATGAGCAGTTCTTC. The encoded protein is CSARGNEQFF.